This T cell receptor (beta chain) stems from a study of blood T cell repertoires in COVID-19. V lost 4 bases, J lost 0 bases, and 14 bases lay in between. Germline CDR1 SGHRS, CDR2 YFSETQ. CDR3 size: 15 residues. Here immunoSEQ multiplex PCR was the method, and the copy in TCRdb shows in-frame clones only, minus some. The table has around 100,000 clones, about nine tenths seen once. This clone was seen only once. Input material: peripheral blood. The receptor was isolated from a man aged 50 to 59 with acute or convalescent COVID-19. V usage is TRBV5-1 and J usage is TRBJ2-7; D unclear. CDR3 bases: TGCGCCAGCAGCCTCTCTGTGGGCAGCTCCTACGAGCAGTACTTC. Protein: CASSLSVGSSYEQYF.